This section outlines one T cell receptor beta chain sequence together with its context. At least ten counts were recorded for this clonotype. The antigen it recognizes is unknown. Qualities for individual bases were not recorded, and no much larger clone is one base off. The data belong to a study of neurological immune-mediated disorders (dated by TCRdb to 2018 to 2020). Background on the whole study: Among the roughly 35 multiple sclerosis patients, about 30 had relapsing-remitting MS and 3 had secondary progressive MS. Peripheral blood TCR-beta repertoires from patients with HTLV-I-associated myelopathy (HAM/TSP), patients with multiple sclerosis, and healthy controls were compared in the study using UMI-based sequencing. Longitudinal samples, technical triplicates and paired sorted CD4+ and CD8+ T-cell subsets, alongside PBMC samples, were included among the roughly 98 TCR-beta libraries. The cohort comprised 65 to 75 subjects: roughly 14 HAM/TSP patients, 34 multiple sclerosis patients and around 20 healthy controls. The paper's findings and limits, for the study overall: The highest TCR clonal expansion was observed in HAM/TSP patients, whereas the lowest was observed in MS patients, even when compared with healthy controls. Across subjects, expanded clones never shared an identical CDR3 amino acid sequence, which suggests that the TCR-beta repertoires in every group were private. No clinical or MRI features were associated with the MS cluster, and the authors said that larger cohorts are needed. In a phylogenetic analysis, the repertoires of 18 out of 34 MS patients fell into a single cluster of related CDR3 sequences, pointing to a possible signature at the repertoire level.

cDNA was synthesized by template-switch 5'RACE using a primer with a 10-nucleotide random unique molecular identifier that tagged each TCR transcript. Each sequencing run produced over 160 million TCR-beta sequences covering 15-18 subjects. Total RNA was extracted with the RNeasy kit. Using the KAPA Real-time Library Amplification kit, TCR-beta VDJ regions were amplified with primers for the TCR constant region and the 5'RACE anchor. Sample indexes and Illumina adaptors were added in a first PCR, after which library yield was increased in a second PCR. The roughly 650 bp TCR product was size-selected on a 2% E-gel SizeSelection system after Ampure bead purification. Before pooling, library quality was assessed on a Bioanalyzer, concentration was determined with Qubit, and library quantification was performed with the Kapa Library Quantification kit. Paired-end 2 x 150 bp sequencing of the libraries was performed on an Illumina HiSeq 2500. To increase sequence diversity, roughly 24-32% phiX was spiked into each library pool. From the authors' description of their analysis: The UMI-based MiGEC pipeline processed quality-filtered reads and removed over 90% of raw TCR sequences during error correction. VDJ genes were aligned to IMGT germline references, and clonotypes were defined by unique CDR3 amino acid sequence plus V-J genes. Clonal expansion, Shannon diversity, and CDR3 relatedness (CalcPairwiseDistances, ClusterSamples) were evaluated with VDJtools, and phylogenetic trees were built with CLCbio workbench. Clones with at least 8 unique UMIs were defined as expanded, with this threshold being based on coefficient-of-variation modelling across technical triplicates. The public reads were reprocessed in TCRdb via fastp at Q25 and MiXCR, keeping in-frame beta chains. Duplicate CDR3 protein sequences are folded into a single record with the most common DNA and genes. The V and J calls were not made by the authors but by TCRdb's processing. The sample profile shows tens of thousands of distinct CDR3 sequences; 3% to 3.5% of them were found once. 3.7% of the sample is held by the ten biggest clonotypes.

Unsorted PBMC libraries were generated from 2 million PBMCs stored in RNAlater at -80 °C until RNA extraction. Multiple sclerosis patients were enrolled in a US clinical protocol evaluating disease progression by magnetic resonance imaging. Peripheral blood was subjected to Ficoll-Hypaque density gradient centrifugation to isolate PBMCs, which were then cryopreserved in liquid nitrogen. The CDR3 runs 13 residues from the cysteine to the phenylalanine. The sequence is cut down to CDR3 DNA, 39 bases in frame from base 1. As encoded in the germline V gene (reference sequence), CDR1 is LNHNV while CDR2 is YYDKDF. V is pared back by 5 bases and J by 4 bases, with 9 bases lying between the germline termini.

Recombination connected TRBV15 to TRBJ1-5, and perhaps TRBD1 as D gene, on 6 matching bases. The sequence came from a man aged 40-50 years with multiple sclerosis. Source material: PBMCs. The CDR3 amino acid sequence is: CATSWQGNQPQHF. At the DNA level, the sequence is TGTGCCACCAGCTGGCAGGGGAATCAGCCCCAGCATTTT.